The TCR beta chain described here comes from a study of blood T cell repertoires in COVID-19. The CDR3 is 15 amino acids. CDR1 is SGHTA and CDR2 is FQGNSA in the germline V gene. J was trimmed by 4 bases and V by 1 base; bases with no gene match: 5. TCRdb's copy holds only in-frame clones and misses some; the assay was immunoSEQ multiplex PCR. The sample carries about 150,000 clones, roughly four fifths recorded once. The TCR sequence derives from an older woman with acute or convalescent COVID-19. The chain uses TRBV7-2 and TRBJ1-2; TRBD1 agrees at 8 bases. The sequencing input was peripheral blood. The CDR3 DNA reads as TGTGCCAGCAGCTTAGTCCAGGGGGCCGGCTATGGCTACACCTTC. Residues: CASSLVQGAGYGYTF.